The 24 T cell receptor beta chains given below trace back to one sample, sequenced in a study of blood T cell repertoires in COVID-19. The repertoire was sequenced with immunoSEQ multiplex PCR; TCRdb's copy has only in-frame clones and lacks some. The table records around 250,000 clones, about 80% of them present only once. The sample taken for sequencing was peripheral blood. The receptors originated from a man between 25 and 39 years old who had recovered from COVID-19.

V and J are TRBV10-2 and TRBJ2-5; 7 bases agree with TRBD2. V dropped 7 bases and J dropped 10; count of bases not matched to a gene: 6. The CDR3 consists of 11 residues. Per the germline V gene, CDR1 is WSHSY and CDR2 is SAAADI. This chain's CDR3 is CASTGGRDQYF. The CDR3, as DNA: TGCGCCAGCACGGGGGGACGGGACCAGTACTTC.

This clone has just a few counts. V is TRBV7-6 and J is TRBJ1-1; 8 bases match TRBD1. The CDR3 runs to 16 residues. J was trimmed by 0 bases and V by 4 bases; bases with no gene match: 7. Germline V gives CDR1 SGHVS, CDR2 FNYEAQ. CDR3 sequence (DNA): TGTGCCAGCAGCTCCCTCGGGACAGGTATGAACACTGAAGCTTTCTTT. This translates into CASSSLGTGMNTEAFF. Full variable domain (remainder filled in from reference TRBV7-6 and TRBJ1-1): GAGVSQSPRYKVTKRGQDVALRCDPISGHVSLYWYRQALGQGPEFLTYFNYEAQQDKSGLPNDRFSAERPEGSISTLTIQRTEQRDSAMYRCASSSLGTGMNTEAFFGQGTRLTVV.

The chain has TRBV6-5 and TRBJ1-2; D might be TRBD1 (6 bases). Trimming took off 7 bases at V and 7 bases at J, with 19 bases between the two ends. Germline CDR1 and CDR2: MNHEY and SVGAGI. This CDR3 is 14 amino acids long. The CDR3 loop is CASNQGLFSFGYTF. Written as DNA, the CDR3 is TGTGCCAGCAACCAGGGGCTCTTTAGTTTTGGCTACACCTTC.

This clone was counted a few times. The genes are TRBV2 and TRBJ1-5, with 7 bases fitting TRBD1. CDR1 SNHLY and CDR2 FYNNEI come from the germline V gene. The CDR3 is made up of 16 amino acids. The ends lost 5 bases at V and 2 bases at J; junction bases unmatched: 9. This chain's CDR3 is CASSQTGTDRNQPQHF. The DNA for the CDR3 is TGTGCCAGCAGTCAGACCGGGACAGATCGCAATCAGCCCCAGCATTTT.

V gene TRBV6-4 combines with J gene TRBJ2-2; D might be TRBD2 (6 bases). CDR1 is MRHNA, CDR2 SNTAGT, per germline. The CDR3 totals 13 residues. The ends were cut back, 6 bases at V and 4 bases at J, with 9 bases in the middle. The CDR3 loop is CASSLSGTGELFF. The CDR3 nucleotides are TGTGCCAGCAGCCTTAGCGGCACCGGGGAGCTGTTTTTT.

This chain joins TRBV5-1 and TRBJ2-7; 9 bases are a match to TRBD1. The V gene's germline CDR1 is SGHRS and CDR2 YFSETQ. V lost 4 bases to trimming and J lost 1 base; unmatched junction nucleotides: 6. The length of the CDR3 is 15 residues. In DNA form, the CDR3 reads TGCGCCAGCAGCATCCCGGGACAGGGTTCCTACGAGCAGTACTTC. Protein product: CASSIPGQGSYEQYF. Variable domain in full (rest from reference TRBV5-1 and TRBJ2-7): KAGVTQTPRYLIKTRGQQVTLSCSPISGHRSVSWYQQTPGQGLQFLFEYFSETQRNKGNFPGRFSGRQFSNSRSEMNVSTLELGDSALYLCASSIPGQGSYEQYFGPGTRLTVT.

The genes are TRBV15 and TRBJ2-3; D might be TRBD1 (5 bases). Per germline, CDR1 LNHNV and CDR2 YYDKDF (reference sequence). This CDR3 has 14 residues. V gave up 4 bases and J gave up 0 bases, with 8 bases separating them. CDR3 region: CATSIGVSTDTQYF. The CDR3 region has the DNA TGTGCCACCAGCATAGGGGTGAGCACAGATACGCAGTATTTT.

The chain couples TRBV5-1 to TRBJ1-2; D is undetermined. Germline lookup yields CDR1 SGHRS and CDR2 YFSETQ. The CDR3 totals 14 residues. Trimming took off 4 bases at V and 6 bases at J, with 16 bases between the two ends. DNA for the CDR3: TGCGCCAGCAGCGAACCGGGTAGAAGGAATGGCTACACCTTC. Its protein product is CASSEPGRRNGYTF.

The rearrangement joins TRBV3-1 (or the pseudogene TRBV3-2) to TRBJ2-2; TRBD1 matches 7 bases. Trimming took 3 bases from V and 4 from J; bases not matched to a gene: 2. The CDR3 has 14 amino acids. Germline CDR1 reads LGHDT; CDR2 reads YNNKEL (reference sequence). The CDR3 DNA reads TGTGCCAGCAGCCACAGGGGGACCACCGGGGAGCTGTTTTTT. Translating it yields CASSHRGTTGELFF.

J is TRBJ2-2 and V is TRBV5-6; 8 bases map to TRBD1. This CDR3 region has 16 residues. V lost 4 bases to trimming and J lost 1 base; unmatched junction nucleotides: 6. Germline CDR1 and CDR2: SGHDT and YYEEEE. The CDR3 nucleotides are TGTGCCAGCAGCCCCCCGACAGGGGTGAACACCGGGGAGCTGTTTTTT. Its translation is CASSPPTGVNTGELFF.

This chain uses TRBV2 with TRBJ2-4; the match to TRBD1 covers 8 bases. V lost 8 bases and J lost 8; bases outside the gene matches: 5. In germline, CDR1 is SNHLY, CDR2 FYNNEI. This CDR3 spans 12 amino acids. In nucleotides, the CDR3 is TGTGCCAGCTTGGTGACAGGGGACATTCAGTACTTC. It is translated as CASLVTGDIQYF.

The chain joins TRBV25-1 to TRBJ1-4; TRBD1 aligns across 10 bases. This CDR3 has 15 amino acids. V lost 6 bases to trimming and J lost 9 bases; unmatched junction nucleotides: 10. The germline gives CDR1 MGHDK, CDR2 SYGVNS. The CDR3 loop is CASRETSGQGKKLFF. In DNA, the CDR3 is TGTGCCAGCAGAGAAACCTCGGGACAGGGGAAAAAACTGTTTTTT. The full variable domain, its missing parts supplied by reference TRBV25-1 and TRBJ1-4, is EADIYQTPRYLVIGTGKKITLECSQTMGHDKMYWYQQDPGMELHLIHYSYGVNSTEKGDLSSESTVSRIRTEHFPLTLESARPSHTSQYLCASRETSGQGKKLFFGSGTQLSVL.

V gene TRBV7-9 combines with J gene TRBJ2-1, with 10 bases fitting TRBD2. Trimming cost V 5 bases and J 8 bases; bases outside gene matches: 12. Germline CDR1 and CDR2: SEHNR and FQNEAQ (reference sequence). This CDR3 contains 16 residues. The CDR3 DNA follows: TGTGCCAGCAGCCGAAGTAGCGGGGGGTACACCGATGAGCAGTTCTTC. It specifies CASSRSSGGYTDEQFF.

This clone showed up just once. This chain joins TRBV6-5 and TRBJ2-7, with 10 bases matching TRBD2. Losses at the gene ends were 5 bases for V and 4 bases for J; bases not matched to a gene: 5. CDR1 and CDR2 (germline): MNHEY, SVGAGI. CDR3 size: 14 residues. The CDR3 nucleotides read TGTGCCAGCAGTACCAGCGGGGGGGCGTACGAGCAGTACTTC. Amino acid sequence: CASSTSGGAYEQYF.

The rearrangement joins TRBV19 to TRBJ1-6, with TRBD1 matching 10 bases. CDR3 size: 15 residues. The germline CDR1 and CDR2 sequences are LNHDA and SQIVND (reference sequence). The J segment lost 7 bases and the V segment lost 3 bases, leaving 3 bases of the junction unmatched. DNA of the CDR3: TGTGCCAGTAGTATGGGACAGGGGAGGAATTCACCCCTCCACTTT. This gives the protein CASSMGQGRNSPLHF.

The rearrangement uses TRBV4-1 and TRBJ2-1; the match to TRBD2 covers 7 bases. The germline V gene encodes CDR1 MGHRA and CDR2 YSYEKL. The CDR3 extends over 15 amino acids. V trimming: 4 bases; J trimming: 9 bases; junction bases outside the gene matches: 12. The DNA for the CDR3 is TGCGCCAGCAGCCCAAGGGGAGGGGAGAGGAGTGAGCAGTTCTTC. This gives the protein CASSPRGGERSEQFF.

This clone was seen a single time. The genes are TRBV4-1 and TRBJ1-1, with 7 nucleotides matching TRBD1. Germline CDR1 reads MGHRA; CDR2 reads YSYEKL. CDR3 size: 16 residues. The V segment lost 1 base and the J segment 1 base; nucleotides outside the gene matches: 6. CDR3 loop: CASSQGKQGTNTEAFF. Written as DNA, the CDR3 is TGCGCCAGCAGCCAAGGGAAACAGGGGACGAACACTGAAGCTTTCTTT.

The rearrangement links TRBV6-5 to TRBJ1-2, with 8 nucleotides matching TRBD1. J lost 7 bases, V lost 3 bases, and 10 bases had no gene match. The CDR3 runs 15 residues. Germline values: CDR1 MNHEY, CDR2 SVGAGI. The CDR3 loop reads CASSYNGQGVAGYTF. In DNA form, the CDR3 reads TGTGCCAGCAGTTATAACGGACAGGGTGTTGCTGGCTACACCTTC.

CDR3 sequence reads: CASSTTGEYGYTF. CDR3 nucleotide sequence: TGTGCCAGCAGCACTACAGGGGAATATGGCTACACCTTC. This chain connects TRBV9 to TRBJ1-2; the match to TRBD1 covers 7 bases. V gave up 4 bases and J gave up 5 bases; unmatched junction bases: 5. The length of the CDR3 is 13 residues. Germline V CDR1 and CDR2: SGDLS, YYNGEE.

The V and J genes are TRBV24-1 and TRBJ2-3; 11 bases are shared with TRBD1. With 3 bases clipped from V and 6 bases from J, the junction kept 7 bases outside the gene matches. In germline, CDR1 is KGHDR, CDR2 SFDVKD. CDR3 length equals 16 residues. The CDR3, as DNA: TGTGCCACCAGTGATCCTAGGACAGGGGGCATCGATACGCAGTATTTT. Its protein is CATSDPRTGGIDTQYF.

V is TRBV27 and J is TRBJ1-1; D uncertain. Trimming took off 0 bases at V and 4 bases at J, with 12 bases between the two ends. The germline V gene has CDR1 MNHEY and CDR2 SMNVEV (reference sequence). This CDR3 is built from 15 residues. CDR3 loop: CASSLSREGFTEAFF. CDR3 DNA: TGTGCCAGCAGTTTATCGAGGGAGGGTTTCACTGAAGCTTTCTTT.

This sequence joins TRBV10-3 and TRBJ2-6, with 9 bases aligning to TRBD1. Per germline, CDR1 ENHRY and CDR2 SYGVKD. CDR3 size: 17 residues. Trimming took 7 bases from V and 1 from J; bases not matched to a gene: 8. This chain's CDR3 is CAINPDRGGSGANVLTF. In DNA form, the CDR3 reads TGTGCCATCAACCCCGACAGGGGGGGATCTGGGGCCAACGTCCTGACTTTC.

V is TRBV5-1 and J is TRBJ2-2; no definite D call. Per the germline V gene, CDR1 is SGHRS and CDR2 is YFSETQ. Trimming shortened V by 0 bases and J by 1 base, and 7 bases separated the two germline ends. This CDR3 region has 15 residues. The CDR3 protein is CASSLATLNTGELFF. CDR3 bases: TGCGCCAGCAGCTTGGCGACATTGAACACCGGGGAGCTGTTTTTT.

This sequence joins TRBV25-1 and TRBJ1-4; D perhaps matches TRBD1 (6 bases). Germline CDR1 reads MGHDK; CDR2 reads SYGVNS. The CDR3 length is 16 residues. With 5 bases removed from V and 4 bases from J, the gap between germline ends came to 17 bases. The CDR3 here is CASSSRGGGNNEKLFF. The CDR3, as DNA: TGTGCCAGCAGTTCCCGGGGAGGGGGTAATAATGAAAAACTGTTTTTT.